The sequence of this TCR beta chain was determined in a study of cytomegalovirus exposure and HLA in healthy donors (dated 2017 in TCRdb). General notes on the study: An earlier analysis of 587 of the donors reported about 260 Gb of sequence data and 117 million unique TCR beta sequences obtained from around 170 million T cells. A later genetic analysis took genome-wide SNP genotypes for about three fifths of the 666 donors and used that subset as a discovery cohort. An earlier analysis of 587 of the donors used high-throughput TCR beta sequencing to judge whether each TCR beta V gene segment behaved as functional or pseudogenic. Because of strong linkage in the cohort, 5 or 6 DR-DQ haplotypes were treated as single units for association and clustering. The T cell repertoires of 666 subjects were profiled by immunosequencing and related to cytomegalovirus serostatus. Among about 370 genotyped donors of the cohort, an average of approximately 240,000 unique TCR beta nucleotide sequences was sequenced per donor, of which roughly 18% were non-productive. The genetic ancestry cluster associated with self-reported Caucasian donors included about four fifths of the approximately 400 genotyped donors. All discovery cohort repertoires had been generated using a single sequencing platform. The aim of the study was to test whether cataloging public T cell receptors could identify signatures of past pathogen exposure. The later analysis used no new phenotypic data to find candidate immune exposures, relying instead on TCR beta sequences and their occurrence across donors. Both class I and class II loci were covered by HLA typing, at four-digit resolution. Alongside the repertoire data, information on donor age, sex, ethnicity and CMV serostatus was compiled. A separate validation cohort of more than 100 different subjects was used in addition to the roughly 700-subject first cohort. High-throughput TCR immunosequencing, statistical association of individual TCRs with disease status, and machine learning were combined to predict cytomegalovirus infection status. In a later analysis, previously published TCR beta repertoires from about 670 donors were re-analyzed and high-resolution HLA genotyping was added so that TCR occurrence patterns could be studied. Approximately 310 gigabases of sequencing data and roughly 90 million unique TCR sequences were included in an early release covering roughly 600 HLA-typed donors. Typing coverage differed by locus: A, B, C, DRB1 and DQB1 were typed in roughly 620-640 donors, DQA1 in 500 to 550, DPA1 in over 600, and DPB1 in around 490.

Library creation used the immunoSEQ multiplex PCR assay. For the multiplex PCR, a mixture combining 60 forward primers for TCR Vbeta segments and 13 reverse primers for TCR Jbeta segments was used. Amplification of the CDR3 region of rearranged TCR beta genes was performed with a multiplex PCR assay on genomic DNA. The amplified TCR beta libraries were sequenced on the Illumina HiSeq System as 87-base-pair reads. The paper's data handling went like this. Across the 600 to 700 repertoires, a later analysis counted 80 million or so unique TCR beta chains, 9.5 million to 12 million of which were shared by at least two donors. Raw reads were error-corrected and collapsed into unique sequences by a nearest-neighbor algorithm in which closely related sequences were merged to remove PCR and sequencing errors. CDR3 sequences were aligned to IMGT reference sequences to assign V, D and J gene segments. For a sequence to be retained, a match of at least six nucleotides to both a V gene segment and a J gene segment was required. Rearrangements were classified as productive when the CDR3 lacked stop codons and remained in frame with V and J, and all other rearrangements were classified as non-productive. Following IMGT convention, CDR3 was defined as the stretch from the second conserved V-encoded cysteine to the conserved J-encoded phenylalanine. Sequences without an unambiguous match to a single V gene segment were excluded from the earlier analysis of approximately 600 of the donors. An earlier analysis of over 450 of the donors classified V segments as functional when productive rearrangements were above 56.7% and as segregating when the standard deviation between donors was above 5%. A statistical classification framework was built to diagnose cytomegalovirus status from the catalog of TCR beta chain sequences. In a later analysis, TCR nucleotide sequences were compared against IMGT/GENE-DB human TR gene sequences so that V and J genes could be assigned. In a later analysis, CDR3 sequences and most-parsimonious VDJ recombination scenarios were assigned using the TCRdist pipeline. In a later analysis, each TCR beta chain was defined by its CDR3 amino acid sequence together with its V-gene family, and reads without a unique V-gene family were excluded. In a later analysis, 450 to 600 highly shared, low-generation-probability nucleotide sequences were removed to address suspected cross-contamination and a sequencing artifact. In a later analysis, a clonal expansion index for each public chain was calculated from normalized within-repertoire ranks of inferred template counts. Generation probabilities in a later analysis came from a VDJ recombination model fitted to out-of-frame rearrangements, and those results were checked against IGoR. In a later analysis, hypergeometric tests were used to score TCR-TCR, TCR-HLA and TCR-CMV co-occurrence, with a repertoire-size bias correction applied to TCR pairs. A later analysis estimated false discovery rates by permuting HLA or CMV assignments 20 times. In a later analysis, co-occurring TCRs were grouped using DBSCAN, with TCRdist sequence similarity added in when clustering inside HLA-allele-positive subsets. Co-occurrence clustering excluded repertoires with fewer than 30,000 or more than 120,000 public chains, plus five with anomalous nucleotide sharing. TCRdb holds this immuneACCESS table with in-frame rearrangements only. Some clones are missing; in checked studies, unresolved V genes explain under half, and the rest has no known cause. The DNA gave D and trimming, while V, J and clone size come from that table. The sample includes fewer than 95,000 clones, with 85% observed a single time. The top ten clonotypes cover nearly 7.5% of the sample.

The cohort comprised approximately 700 healthy bone marrow donors. At the time of sampling, every cohort member was nominally healthy, though immune exposures that went unrecorded were likely present. The donor tested CMV seropositive and was one of the 289 seropositive cohort members. Every donor gave a peripheral blood sample, and the peripheral blood mononuclear cells from that sample were used for TCR beta sequencing. Genomic DNA extraction from the blood cell samples was performed with the Qiagen DNeasy Blood Extraction Kit. General conclusions and limits of the study: Several of the top co-occurrence clusters appeared to be linked to parvovirus B19, influenza, CMV and Epstein-Barr virus, according to a later analysis. According to a later analysis, TCR association rates differed among HLA loci, with DRB1 alleles showing the most associated TCRs and HLA-C alleles showing the fewest. In a later analysis, HLA-associated TCR beta chains showed more clonal expansion and lower generation probabilities than non-associated chains that were equally common. Linkage disequilibrium might explain the correlated functional status among segregating V segments, but an unknown experimental factor could not be ruled out. Roughly uniform sequencing depth across donors was assumed in presence/absence analyses, although this assumption may not hold. Broadly in line with IMGT annotations, most TCR beta V segments showed up in productive rearrangements about 87% or about 30% of the time in an earlier analysis of about 500 of the donors. Specific HLA alleles were associated with roughly 17,000 TCR beta sequences at a false discovery rate of 0.05 in a later analysis. Across donors, most TCR sequences were observed very rarely, whereas some public TCRs were present in many individuals. The study gave a list of more than 150 TCR beta chains associated with cytomegalovirus. A later genetic analysis reported fewer N-insertions in productive TCRs among donors in an Asian-associated ancestry cluster than the roughly 700-donor mean. CMV serostatus was the only immune exposure information available for the cohort. In both the original and validation cohorts, the classifier was reported to diagnose cytomegalovirus status with high specificity and sensitivity. Because counts were too low, approximately 18 rarely observed V segments, including chromosome 9 orphons, were excluded from the earlier analysis of around 640 of the donors. Because some donors lacked HLA typing at each locus, the association tests relied only on the typed subset. Most CMV-associated TCR beta chains appeared to be HLA-restricted in a later analysis, and the HLA associations seemed to be driven largely by CMV exposure. A cluster of highly shared sequence variants was judged likely to represent a technical artifact of the sequencing pipeline. When HLA alleles, especially DR and DQ, strongly co-occurred, attributing TCR associations to individual alleles was difficult. It was suggested by the authors that the approach could potentially be generalized to other disease states and immunological phenotypes. In this cohort, only TCR beta chains were sequenced, and detectable features were limited by the absence of alpha or paired-chain data. A further reported finding was that TCR beta sequences accurately predicted the HLA-A and HLA-B alleles for most subjects in the first cohort. In a later genetic analysis, a missense DCLRE1C variant was associated with V-gene and J-gene trimming of TCR beta chains, and the association was replicated in an independent cohort. Three of the identified cytomegalovirus-associated TCR beta chains were confirmed in vitro to be specific for cytomegalovirus antigens.

To note about this clone: Its antigen specificity is not known. There are no base qualities to consult, and no much larger clone falls within one base.

The specimen sequenced was PBMCs. The TCR comes from a man aged 40-55 years in good health and CMV-seropositive.

The nucleotide sequence reads as follows: TGCGCCAGCAGCAAGGACAGGGGAAACACCATATATTTT. It encodes CASSKDRGNTIYF. The sequence joins TRBV5-1 to TRBJ1-3, and 7 junction bases match TRBD1. For CDR1 and CDR2, the germline V gene lists SGHRS and YFSETQ. The CDR3 covers 13 residues, taking in both the cysteine and the phenylalanine. CDR3 DNA is the only sequence kept; it has 39 bases, read in frame from the first base. The germline V end is reduced by 4 bases and the J end by 4 bases; junction bases left unmatched: 2.